The clone carrying this T cell receptor beta chain was recorded many times. TCRdb independently ran MiXCR on the 5' RACE reads; one entry per CDR3 protein. The table lists a few hundred thousand distinct CDR3 sequences, around a tenth of them singletons. This sample was taken from a study of identical twins. Germline CDR1 is SQVTM and CDR2 is ANQGSEA. The CDR3 runs 12 residues. V was cut by 4 bases and J by 1 base, with 6 bases left in between. This same sample was also taken into another study, of yellow fever vaccine responses in identical twins.

The origin of this receptor is a woman aged 18 to 35 in good health. This chain joins TRBV29-1 and TRBJ2-3, with D perhaps assigned TRBD1 or TRBD2 (5 bases each). Material: PBMCs. The CDR3 DNA reads as TGCAGCGTTGGAGGGGGCACAGATACGCAGTATTTT. Its translation: CSVGGGTDTQYF.